A selection of T cell receptor beta chains follows, all from one sample in a study of STAT5B mutations in CD4+ large granular lymphocyte leukemia. Here immunoSEQ multiplex PCR was the method, and the copy in TCRdb shows in-frame clones only, minus some. Counted here are tens of thousands of clones, roughly 79% occurring once; the ten biggest clones make up around 3.5%. The sequenced sample was CD4+ T cells from blood buffy coats. Source of these receptors: a human donor in good health. Both conserved end residues are part of each CDR3. D genes are given only for firm matches. Clone size is given for some rows only: seen once, a few or many times, or a class if the clone is expanded.

d_call: TRBD1; v_call: TRBV5-1; j_call: TRBJ1-2; clone_size: NA; cdr3_aa: CASTPYNLQGSGGYTF; cdr3_nt: TGCGCCAGCACCCCCTACAACCTACAGGGGAGCGGCGGCTACACCTTC
d_call: NA; v_call: TRBV4-3; j_call: TRBJ2-7; clone_size: NA; cdr3_aa: CASSQDSRGSYEQYF; cdr3_nt: TGCGCCAGCAGCCAAGATAGCAGGGGTTCCTACGAGCAGTACTTC
d_call: NA; v_call: TRBV6-1; j_call: TRBJ2-7; clone_size: NA; cdr3_aa: CAGRGGEGAAYEQYF; cdr3_nt: TGTGCCGGCAGAGGGGGGGAGGGGGCAGCCTACGAGCAGTACTTC
d_call: NA; v_call: TRBV9; j_call: TRBJ1-1; clone_size: NA; cdr3_aa: CASSPHRVAGEAFF; cdr3_nt: TGTGCCAGCAGCCCCCACAGGGTCGCCGGGGAGGCTTTCTTT
d_call: NA; v_call: TRBV5-4; j_call: TRBJ2-3; clone_size: NA; cdr3_aa: CASSPFGGGDPTDTQYF; cdr3_nt: TGTGCCAGCAGCCCTTTCGGGGGCGGGGACCCCACAGATACGCAGTATTTT
d_call: TRBD2; v_call: TRBV6-6; j_call: TRBJ2-5; clone_size: NA; cdr3_aa: CASSPLRTGGRETQYF; cdr3_nt: TGTGCCAGCAGCCCCCTACGTACGGGAGGGAGAGAGACCCAGTACTTC
d_call: NA; v_call: TRBV7-9; j_call: TRBJ2-5; clone_size: NA; cdr3_aa: CASRYGETQYF; cdr3_nt: TGTGCCAGCAGGTACGGGGAGACCCAGTACTTC
d_call: NA; v_call: TRBV5-6; j_call: TRBJ2-2; clone_size: NA; cdr3_aa: CASSFPGAGGELFF; cdr3_nt: TGTGCCAGCAGCTTTCCAGGGGCTGGCGGGGAGCTGTTTTTT
d_call: NA; v_call: TRBV4-2; j_call: TRBJ2-1; clone_size: NA; cdr3_aa: CASGTSSGNEQFF; cdr3_nt: TGTGCCAGCGGGACCTCTTCAGGCAATGAGCAGTTCTTC
d_call: NA; v_call: TRBV4-2; j_call: TRBJ1-1; clone_size: NA; cdr3_aa: CASSQDIASIRITEAFF; cdr3_nt: TGTGCCAGCAGCCAAGATATCGCATCGATTAGGATCACTGAAGCTTTCTTT
d_call: NA; v_call: TRBV19; j_call: TRBJ2-7; clone_size: once; cdr3_aa: CASTPGQSYEQYF; cdr3_nt: TGTGCCAGTACCCCGGGGCAGAGCTACGAGCAGTACTTC
d_call: NA; v_call: TRBV7-7; j_call: TRBJ2-2; clone_size: NA; cdr3_aa: CASSGRDTGELFF; cdr3_nt: TGTGCCAGCAGCGGAAGAGACACCGGGGAGCTGTTTTTT
d_call: NA; v_call: TRBV9; j_call: TRBJ2-3; clone_size: NA; cdr3_aa: CASSVAGDGRYQQYF; cdr3_nt: TGTGCCAGCAGCGTAGCGGGGGACGGAAGATATCAGCAGTATTTT
d_call: NA; v_call: TRBV7-3; j_call: TRBJ2-2; clone_size: few; cdr3_aa: CASSLPAGELFF; cdr3_nt: TGTGCCAGCAGCTTACCTGCCGGGGAGCTGTTTTTT
d_call: NA; v_call: TRBV5-4; j_call: TRBJ2-1; clone_size: NA; cdr3_aa: CASSLVEGGLSSYNEQFF; cdr3_nt: TGTGCCAGCAGCTTGGTAGAGGGGGGCCTCAGCTCCTACAATGAGCAGTTCTTC
d_call: NA; v_call: TRBV5-1; j_call: TRBJ2-2; clone_size: NA; cdr3_aa: CASSLVAGDPPGELFF; cdr3_nt: TGCGCCAGCAGCTTGGTGGCAGGGGACCCTCCCGGGGAGCTGTTTTTT
d_call: NA; v_call: TRBV7-9; j_call: TRBJ2-3; clone_size: NA; cdr3_aa: CASSLRSAGDTQYF; cdr3_nt: TGTGCCAGCAGCTTACGTAGCGCGGGAGATACGCAGTATTTT
d_call: NA; v_call: TRBV6-1; j_call: TRBJ1-5; clone_size: NA; cdr3_aa: CASWDLSYQPQHF; cdr3_nt: TGTGCCAGCTGGGACCTTTCTTATCAGCCCCAGCATTTT
d_call: TRBD1; v_call: TRBV29-1; j_call: TRBJ1-5; clone_size: NA; cdr3_aa: CSVATGGGSNQPQHF; cdr3_nt: TGCAGCGTAGCTACAGGGGGTGGGAGCAATCAGCCCCAGCATTTT
d_call: NA; v_call: TRBV15; j_call: TRBJ1-1; clone_size: few; cdr3_aa: CATSRGRDTEAFF; cdr3_nt: TGTGCCACCAGTCGGGGAAGGGACACTGAAGCTTTCTTT
d_call: NA; v_call: TRBV7-2; j_call: TRBJ2-3; clone_size: NA; cdr3_aa: CASSSMGLLTDTQYF; cdr3_nt: TGTGCCAGCAGCTCTATGGGACTTCTCACAGATACGCAGTATTTT
d_call: NA; v_call: TRBV6-5; j_call: TRBJ1-1; clone_size: NA; cdr3_aa: CASSPGWASTEAFF; cdr3_nt: TGTGCCAGCAGTCCGGGGTGGGCGAGCACTGAAGCTTTCTTT
d_call: TRBD1; v_call: TRBV5-1; j_call: TRBJ1-3; clone_size: once; cdr3_aa: CASSGQGTAGNTIYF; cdr3_nt: TGCGCCAGCAGCGGACAGGGTACGGCTGGAAACACCATATATTTT
d_call: TRBD2; v_call: TRBV30; j_call: TRBJ2-1; clone_size: NA; cdr3_aa: CAWRLAGFYEQFF; cdr3_nt: TGTGCCTGGAGGCTAGCGGGATTTTATGAGCAGTTCTTC
d_call: NA; v_call: TRBV6-5; j_call: TRBJ1-1; clone_size: NA; cdr3_aa: CASRQGTAGEAFF; cdr3_nt: TGTGCCAGCAGACAGGGAACGGCTGGTGAAGCTTTCTTT
d_call: TRBD2; v_call: TRBV4-1; j_call: TRBJ2-5; clone_size: NA; cdr3_aa: CASSQAAWGRAAAETQYF; cdr3_nt: TGCGCCAGCAGCCAAGCGGCCTGGGGGAGGGCCGCAGCAGAGACCCAGTACTTC